This T cell receptor beta chain came from a study of blood T cell repertoires in COVID-19. The wider study: Acute and convalescent COVID-19 specimens originated in the United States, Italy and Spain. Sample material is recorded as cDNA or gDNA derived from T cells, B-cell-depleted T cells, or PBMCs.

The length of the CDR3 is 16 residues. This study enrolled people aged about 18 to 100 from roughly 22 US geographic areas. Original processing notes: It was from reference gene primer amplification that nucleated cell counts were estimated. The assay was immunoSEQ multiplex PCR, and TCRdb's table has in-frame clones only and misses some. The V and J calls and the clone size are those of that table, but D and trimming were determined from the DNA. The sample lists around 300,000 clones, around 89% occurring once. The clonotype originates from a woman between 45 and 65 years old who had recovered from COVID-19. Sequences were obtained from PBMCs or T cells enriched from blood (not recorded which). The chain couples TRBV21-1 to TRBJ1-2; TRBD1, as called in the table, went unchecked against the DNA. TRBV21-1 is an annotated pseudogene. For the CDR3, the DNA is TGTGCCAACGACCGGGACAGGGGATCATTTAACTATGGCTACACCTTC. It translates to CANDRDRGSFNYGYTF.